These 26 T cell receptor beta chains were sequenced from one sample in a study of T cell repertoires in ileal Crohn's disease. Repertoires were generated with immunoSEQ multiplex PCR, while TCRdb's copy carries only in-frame clones and drops some. The table has 13,000 to 15,000 clones, about three quarters seen once. The material sequenced was ileal tissue. Receptor source: an adult with Crohn's disease.

The chain links TRBV5-1 to TRBJ2-5; D perhaps matches TRBD2 (7 bases). The CDR3 consists of 15 residues. CDR1 is SGHRS, CDR2 YFSETQ, per germline. The V and J ends lost 4 bases and 5 bases respectively, with 18 bases between them. The CDR3 loop is CASSQNGGRGETQYF. CDR3 in DNA: TGCGCCAGCAGCCAAAACGGGGGGCGTGGCGAGACCCAGTACTTC.

This chain links TRBV9 with TRBJ2-7; 7 positions agree with TRBD1. CDR3 length equals 16 residues. The trim removed 0 bases at V and 3 bases at J, leaving 9 bases unmatched. The germline gives CDR1 SGDLS, CDR2 YYNGEE. The CDR3 protein is CASSVAVGPGGYEQYF. DNA of the CDR3: TGTGCCAGCAGCGTAGCTGTCGGTCCAGGGGGCTACGAGCAGTACTTC.

This chain uses TRBV11-3 with TRBJ2-3; 8 bases are shared with TRBD2. V lost 4 bases and J lost 3; bases outside the gene matches: 6. From germline, CDR1 is SGHNT and CDR2 YENEEA. The CDR3 extends over 15 amino acids. The CDR3 reads CASSSAGAGTDTQYF. The CDR3 bases are TGTGCCAGCAGCTCAGCGGGGGCGGGTACAGATACGCAGTATTTT.

The V and J genes are TRBV4-2 and TRBJ2-3, with 8 bases matching TRBD2. Trimming at V came to 4 bases and at J to 6 bases, leaving 15 bases not matched to a gene. This CDR3 spans 17 amino acids. CDR1 is LGHNA, CDR2 YNFKEQ, per germline. The CDR3 DNA sequence: TGTGCCAGCAGCCCCCGGGCGACGGGGGGGTTTTCGGATACGCAGTATTTT. Residues: CASSPRATGGFSDTQYF.

The chain joins TRBV19 to TRBJ2-1, with TRBD2 as a possible D gene (6 bases). CDR1 is LNHDA, CDR2 SQIVND, per germline (reference sequence). V lost 6 bases to trimming and J lost 9 bases, with 15 bases between them. The CDR3 contains 13 residues. The DNA for the CDR3 is TGTGCCAGTAGGAGAAATCCCGGGAGTGAGCAGTTCTTC. It yields the protein CASRRNPGSEQFF.

The sample holds one count of this clone. This chain joins TRBV6-6 and TRBJ1-6, with D possibly TRBD1 on 6 matching bases. CDR1 is MNHNY and CDR2 is SVGAGI in the germline V gene (reference sequence). Trimming removed 6 bases at V and 7 bases at J, with 16 bases between. This CDR3 region has 15 residues. CDR3 bases: TGTGCCAGCAGCACATCGGGCAGGGGCAATTCACCCCTCCACTTT. It encodes CASSTSGRGNSPLHF.

V usage is TRBV2 and J usage is TRBJ2-5; 9 bases match TRBD2. The CDR3 has 12 residues. The trim removed 7 bases at V and 7 bases at J, leaving 4 bases unmatched. CDR1 and CDR2 (germline): SNHLY, FYNNEI. The CDR3 DNA sequence: TGTGCCAGCACGGGACTAGCTCGGACCCAGTACTTC. This sequence encodes CASTGLARTQYF.

This clone is labeled medium-sized. As DNA, the CDR3 is TGCGCCAGCAGCCAGGGGACAGGGGTTGACGAGCAGTACTTC. Amino acids: CASSQGTGVDEQYF. The chain carries TRBV4-1 and TRBJ2-7, with 10 bases matching TRBD1. Per the germline V gene, CDR1 is MGHRA and CDR2 is YSYEKL. This CDR3 comprises 14 residues. Trimming cost V 3 bases and J 5 bases; bases outside gene matches: 4.

This clone occurred once. This chain connects TRBV5-5 to TRBJ1-5, with a tentative D call TRBD1 (5 bases). This CDR3 is built from 17 residues. V lost 0 bases to trimming and J lost 6 bases, with 19 bases between them. Germline loops: CDR1 SGHKS, CDR2 YYEKEE (reference sequence). CDR3 DNA: TGTGCCAGCAGCTTGGGGCCCCGCCAGGGCGGAGCTCAGCCCCAGCATTTT. Its protein product is CASSLGPRQGGAQPQHF.

The chain carries TRBV19 and TRBJ1-5; D is possibly TRBD1 (6 bases). Germline-derived CDR1 and CDR2 are LNHDA and SQIVND (reference sequence). V was clipped by 1 base and J by 4 bases, with 8 bases between them. This CDR3 is built from 14 residues. CDR3 in DNA: TGTGCCAGTAGTATAGTTGGGACAAATCAGCCCCAGCATTTT. The encoded protein is CASSIVGTNQPQHF.

This chain joins TRBV5-1 and TRBJ2-3; 7 positions agree with TRBD2. This CDR3 contains 13 residues. Trimming took 4 bases from V and 1 from J; bases not matched to a gene: 0. Germline lookup yields CDR1 SGHRS and CDR2 YFSETQ. CDR3 nucleotides: TGCGCCAGCAGCCGGGGGGGCACAGATACGCAGTATTTT. It encodes CASSRGGTDTQYF.

In its sample, this clone was seen a few times. The genes are TRBV6-6 and TRBJ1-2, with D possibly being TRBD1 (5 bases). V lost 2 bases and J lost 4, with 14 bases in between. This CDR3 has 15 residues. Germline lookup yields CDR1 MNHNY and CDR2 SVGAGI (reference sequence). The CDR3 reads CASSYVGQKRYGYTF. CDR3 nucleotides: TGTGCCAGCAGTTACGTGGGGCAGAAGCGCTATGGCTACACCTTC.

This clone occurred once. J is TRBJ1-2 and V is TRBV5-1; TRBD1 matches at 7 bases. From germline, CDR1 is SGHRS and CDR2 YFSETQ. J gave up 6 bases and V 4 bases, and 6 bases lay outside the gene matches. This CDR3 region has 13 residues. The CDR3 here is CASSPQGPNGYTF. The CDR3 DNA is TGCGCCAGCAGCCCACAGGGGCCGAATGGCTACACCTTC.

V usage is TRBV11-2 and J usage is TRBJ1-1, with 7 bases aligning to TRBD1. This CDR3 spans 14 amino acids. The junction had 8 bases not matched to a gene; V was cut back by 5 bases and J by 5 bases. Germline V gives CDR1 SGHAT, CDR2 FQNNGV. The CDR3 is CASSPTGRRTEAFF. The CDR3 nucleotides read TGTGCCAGCAGCCCGACAGGGCGGAGAACTGAAGCTTTCTTT.

The V and J genes are TRBV11-1 and TRBJ1-1; 7 bases are a match to TRBD1. Trimming removed 7 bases from V and 1 base from J; junction bases left unmatched: 9. Germline V gives CDR1 SGHAT, CDR2 FQDESV (reference sequence). The CDR3 covers 15 residues. Here the CDR3 reads CASKTSNRGNTEAFF. The CDR3 nucleotides are TGTGCCAGCAAAACCTCAAACAGGGGGAACACTGAAGCTTTCTTT.

V is TRBV28 and J is TRBJ2-5; 9 nucleotides match TRBD2. The CDR3 is made up of 15 amino acids. Trimming at V came to 3 bases and at J to 5 bases, leaving 7 bases not matched to a gene. CDR1 is MDHEN, CDR2 SYDVKM, per germline. CDR3 in amino acids: CASSLSGGTYETQYF. The CDR3 DNA reads as TGTGCCAGCAGTTTGAGCGGGGGGACATACGAGACCCAGTACTTC.

There are a few counts of this clone. The CDR3 bases are TGTGCCAGCAGCTTTCGAGGTAGCTACACCTTC. It translates to CASSFRGSYTF. The rearrangement uses TRBV5-8 and TRBJ1-2; D ambiguous. Germline values: CDR1 SGHTS, CDR2 YDEGEE. Trimming took off 2 bases at V and 9 bases at J, with 8 bases between the two ends. CDR3 length: 11 amino acids.

This clone was detected a few times. This chain joins TRBV28 and TRBJ1-4, with 7 bases identical to TRBD1. Germline V gives CDR1 MDHEN, CDR2 SYDVKM. J lost 8 bases, V lost 10 bases, and 13 bases had no gene match. The CDR3 length is 14 residues. The CDR3 protein is CAILSTGAGEKLFF. Here the CDR3 DNA reads TGTGCCATCCTCTCAACAGGGGCCGGGGAAAAACTGTTTTTT.

The rearrangement links TRBV6-5 to TRBJ1-2; 10 bases map to TRBD1. Germline V gives CDR1 MNHEY, CDR2 SVGAGI. Unmatched junction bases numbered 6, after V lost 4 bases and J lost 4 bases. This CDR3 spans 15 amino acids. CDR3 in amino acids: CASSFRDRGVYGYTF. The CDR3 DNA sequence: TGTGCCAGCAGTTTCCGGGACAGGGGAGTCTATGGCTACACCTTC.

V and J are TRBV5-1 and TRBJ2-1, with 7 positions matching TRBD1. Germline CDR1 and CDR2: SGHRS and YFSETQ. V dropped 4 bases and J dropped 8; count of bases not matched to a gene: 9. This CDR3 region has 14 residues. CDR3 in amino acids: CASSATDRNYEQFF. In nucleotides, the CDR3 is TGCGCCAGCAGCGCCACGGACAGGAACTATGAGCAGTTCTTC.

This sequence joins TRBV6-1 and TRBJ2-7, with TRBD1 identical over 12 bases. With 5 bases clipped from V and 6 bases from J, the junction kept 8 bases outside the gene matches. The CDR3 sequence is 15 residues long. CDR1 and CDR2 (germline): MNHNS, SASEGT. The CDR3 nucleotides read TGTGCCAGCAGTTTTGACGGGACAGGGGGCTTCGAGCAGTACTTC. Amino acids: CASSFDGTGGFEQYF.

This clone was seen a handful of times. The chain's CDR3 is CASSLNYYEQYF. The CDR3 nucleotides read TGCGCCAGCAGCTTGAATTACTACGAGCAGTACTTC. V usage is TRBV5-1 and J usage is TRBJ2-7, with D unclear. Trimming pared 1 base from V and 3 bases from J, leaving 5 bases between. Germline values: CDR1 SGHRS, CDR2 YFSETQ. This CDR3 contains 12 residues.

The genes are TRBV5-1 and TRBJ2-1, with 7 bases that match TRBD1. The CDR3 is 14 amino acids. Germline-derived CDR1 and CDR2 are SGHRS and YFSETQ. The V segment lost 4 bases and the J segment 8 bases; nucleotides outside the gene matches: 9. The CDR3 is CASSELTGSDEQFF. DNA for the CDR3: TGCGCCAGCAGCGAGTTGACAGGGAGCGATGAGCAGTTCTTC.

The J gene is TRBJ1-1, the V gene TRBV4-3; TRBD1 is a possible D gene (6 bases). From germline, CDR1 is LGHNA and CDR2 YSLEER. This CDR3 has 15 amino acids. Trimming removed 0 bases from V and 1 base from J, with 9 bases in between. The CDR3 sequence: CASSQDYRANTEAFF. For the CDR3, the DNA is TGCGCCAGCAGCCAAGATTACAGGGCGAACACTGAAGCTTTCTTT.

V gene TRBV5-1 combines with J gene TRBJ2-7; D not certain. Trimming cost V 0 bases and J 7 bases, with 11 bases left between them. The CDR3 length is 13 residues. The V gene's germline CDR1 is SGHRS and CDR2 YFSETQ. CDR3 protein: CASSLAALREQYF. CDR3 coding DNA: TGCGCCAGCAGCTTGGCGGCACTGAGGGAGCAGTACTTC.

This sequence joins TRBV5-1 and TRBJ2-3, with TRBD2 matching over 10 bases. Germline loops: CDR1 SGHRS, CDR2 YFSETQ. The CDR3 contains 16 residues. V dropped 4 bases and J dropped 4; count of bases not matched to a gene: 9. CDR3 sequence (DNA): TGCGCCAGCAGCCCGGACGTAGCGGGGGGCTCAGATACGCAGTATTTT. Protein product: CASSPDVAGGSDTQYF.